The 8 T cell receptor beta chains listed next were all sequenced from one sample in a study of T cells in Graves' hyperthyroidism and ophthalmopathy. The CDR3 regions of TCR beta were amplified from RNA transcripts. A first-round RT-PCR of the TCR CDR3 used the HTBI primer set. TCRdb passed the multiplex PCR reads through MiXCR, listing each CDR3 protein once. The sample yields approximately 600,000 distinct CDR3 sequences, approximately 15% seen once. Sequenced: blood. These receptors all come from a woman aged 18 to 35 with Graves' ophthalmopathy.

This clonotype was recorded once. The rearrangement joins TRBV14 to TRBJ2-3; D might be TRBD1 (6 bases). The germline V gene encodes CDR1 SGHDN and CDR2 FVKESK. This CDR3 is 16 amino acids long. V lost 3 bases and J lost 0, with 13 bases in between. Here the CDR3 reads CASSQERQASTDTQYF. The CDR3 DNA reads TGTGCCAGCAGCCAGGAAAGACAGGCGAGCACAGATACGCAGTATTTT.

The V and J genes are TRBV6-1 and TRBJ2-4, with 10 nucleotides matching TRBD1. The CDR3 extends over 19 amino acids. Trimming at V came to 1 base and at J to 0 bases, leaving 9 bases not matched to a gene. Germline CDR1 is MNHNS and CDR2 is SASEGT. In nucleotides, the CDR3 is TGTGCCAGCAGTGAAGTAGGGACAGGGGATTTCATAGCCAAAAACATTCAGTACTTC. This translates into CASSEVGTGDFIAKNIQYF.

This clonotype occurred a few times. The CDR3 reads CAISESTGRNEKLFF. In nucleotides, the CDR3 is TGTGCCATCAGTGAGTCGACCGGGAGAAATGAAAAACTGTTTTTT. The V gene is TRBV10-3, the J gene TRBJ1-4; D is undetermined. Trimming shortened V by 0 bases and J by 5 bases, and 10 bases separated the two germline ends. The CDR3 loop spans 15 amino acids. Germline CDR1 and CDR2: ENHRY and SYGVKD.

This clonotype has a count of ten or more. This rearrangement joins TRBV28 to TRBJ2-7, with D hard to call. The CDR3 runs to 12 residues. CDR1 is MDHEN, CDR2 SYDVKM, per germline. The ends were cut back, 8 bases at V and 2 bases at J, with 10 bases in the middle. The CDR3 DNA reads TGTGCCAGCCGCGGCACTACCTACGAGCAGTACTTC. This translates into CASRGTTYEQYF.

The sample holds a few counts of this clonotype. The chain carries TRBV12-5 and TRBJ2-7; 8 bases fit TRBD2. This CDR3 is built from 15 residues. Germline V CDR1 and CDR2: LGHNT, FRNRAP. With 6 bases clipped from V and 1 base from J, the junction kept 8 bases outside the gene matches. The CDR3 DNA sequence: TGTGCTAGTGGACCATCCACGGGGGGGTCCTACGAGCAGTACTTC. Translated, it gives CASGPSTGGSYEQYF.

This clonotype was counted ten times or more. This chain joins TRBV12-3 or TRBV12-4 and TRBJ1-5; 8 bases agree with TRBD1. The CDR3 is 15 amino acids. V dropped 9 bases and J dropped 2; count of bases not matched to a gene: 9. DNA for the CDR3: TGTGCCAGTAAGACAGGGGTTCGGGGCAATCAGCCCCAGCATTTT. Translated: CASKTGVRGNQPQHF.

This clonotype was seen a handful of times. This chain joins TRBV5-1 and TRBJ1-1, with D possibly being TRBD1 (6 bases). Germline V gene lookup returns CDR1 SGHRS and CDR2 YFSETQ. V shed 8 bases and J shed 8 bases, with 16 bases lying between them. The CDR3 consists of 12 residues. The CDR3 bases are TGCGCCAGTACTAACCCCGGGACAGAAGCTTTCTTT. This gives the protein CASTNPGTEAFF.

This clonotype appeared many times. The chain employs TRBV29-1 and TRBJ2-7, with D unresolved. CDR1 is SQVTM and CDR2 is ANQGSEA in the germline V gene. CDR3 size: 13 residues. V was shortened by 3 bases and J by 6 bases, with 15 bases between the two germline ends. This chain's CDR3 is CSVELHGVGEQYF. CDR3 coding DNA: TGCAGCGTTGAGCTACATGGGGTGGGCGAGCAGTACTTC.